Listed here are 3 T cell receptor beta chains from one sample, sequenced in a study of response to subunit inactivated influenza vaccine. TCRdb re-analysed the RT-PCR reads in MiXCR, keeping a single row per CDR3 protein. This table has around 570,000 distinct CDR3 sequences, roughly 10% appearing once. These data are also associated with another study on T cells expressing NK-cell markers. As reported in that work: TCR beta libraries carry UMIs added by 5'RACE template switching.

The source was PBMCs from blood, collected on the day of vaccination. Source of these receptors: a man over 45 who received an inactivated influenza vaccine.

A word on this clonotype: Given a much more abundant clone one base away, this may be a read error. The chain is built from TRBV20-1 and TRBJ2-3; D perhaps matches TRBD1 (5 bases). The CDR3 covers 17 residues. The germline V gene encodes CDR1 DFQATT and CDR2 SNEGSKA (reference sequence). In nucleotides, the CDR3 is TGCTGTGCTAGAGATTGGTTGCCGGAAGGGGCCCGAGGTACGCAGTATTTT. It is translated as CCARDWLPEGARGTQYF.

The gene calls are TRBV2 and TRBJ2-2; D ambiguous. Germline lookup yields CDR1 SNHLY and CDR2 FYNNEI. There are 15 residues in the CDR3. The V end was cut by 6 bases, the J end by 0 bases, with 11 bases between. Here the CDR3 DNA reads TGTGCCAGCAGACGATCGCGGCCGAACACCGGGGAGCTGTTTTTT. Amino acid sequence: CASRRSRPNTGELFF.

The V call is TRBV7-9, the J call TRBJ1-2; tentative D call: TRBD1 (5 bases). The CDR3 is 13 amino acids. The germline V gene encodes CDR1 SEHNR and CDR2 FQNEAQ (reference sequence). Trimming stripped 3 bases from V and 4 bases from J, with 9 bases between. DNA of the CDR3: TGTGCCAGCAGCTTGGACAAGTTCTATGGCTACACCTTC. Residues: CASSLDKFYGYTF.